This passage covers 14 T cell receptor beta chains from one sample sequenced in a study of blood T cell repertoires in COVID-19. TCRdb's table, derived via immunoSEQ multiplex PCR, lists solely in-frame clones and lacks some. The sample yields some 66,000 clones, 82% seen once. The sequenced material came from peripheral blood. All receptors come from a man between 60 and 75 years old with acute or convalescent COVID-19.

CDR3 residues: CASSGIGRTGIGEQFF. The CDR3 bases are TGTGCCAGCAGTGGGATCGGCAGGACAGGGATTGGAGAGCAGTTCTTC. The chain employs TRBV27 and TRBJ2-1, with 8 positions matching TRBD1. CDR3 length: 16 residues. V was clipped by 5 bases and J by 10 bases; unmatched bases: 16. The germline V gene encodes CDR1 MNHEY and CDR2 SMNVEV (reference sequence).

The rearrangement joins TRBV25-1 to TRBJ2-5; D unclear. Trimming removed 1 base from V and 4 bases from J, with 7 bases in between. From germline, CDR1 is MGHDK and CDR2 SYGVNS. This CDR3 has 13 amino acids. CDR3 nucleotides: TGTGCCAGCAGTGAATTTGTGGCAGAGACCCAGTACTTC. This gives the protein CASSEFVAETQYF. Full variable domain (missing parts from reference TRBV25-1 and TRBJ2-5): EADIYQTPRYLVIGTGKKITLECSQTMGHDKMYWYQQDPGMELHLIHYSYGVNSTEKGDLSSESTVSRIRTEHFPLTLESARPSHTSQYLCASSEFVAETQYFGPGTRLLVL.

The sample holds one count of this clone. V is TRBV7-2 and J is TRBJ2-3; tentative D call: TRBD2 (7 bases). V was pared by 1 base and J by 1 base, with 9 bases between. Per germline, CDR1 SGHTA and CDR2 FQGNSA. This CDR3 spans 15 amino acids. CDR3 nucleotides: TGTGCCAGCAGCTTAGACGGGGGGCGCACAGATACGCAGTATTTT. It codes for CASSLDGGRTDTQYF.

V is TRBV5-5 and J is TRBJ2-3; 10 bases match TRBD2. Germline lookup yields CDR1 SGHKS and CDR2 YYEKEE (reference sequence). V trimming: 0 bases; J trimming: 4 bases; junction bases outside the gene matches: 5. The CDR3 covers 16 residues. The CDR3 coding sequence is TGTGCCAGCAGCTTGGAGCCTAGCGGGGGCCCAGATACGCAGTATTTT. As protein: CASSLEPSGGPDTQYF.

V is TRBV10-3 and J is TRBJ2-1, with 15 bases lining up with TRBD2. The germline gives CDR1 ENHRY, CDR2 SYGVKD. This CDR3 has 15 residues. The V segment lost 4 bases and the J segment 6 bases; nucleotides outside the gene matches: 1. The CDR3 DNA is TGTGCCATCAGTGGGACTAGCGGGGGGGCCAATGAGCAGTTCTTC. Residues: CAISGTSGGANEQFF.

This clone was seen just once. The rearrangement joins TRBV11-2 to TRBJ1-6; 9 nucleotides line up with TRBD1. This CDR3 spans 15 amino acids. Germline CDR1 is SGHAT and CDR2 is FQNNGV. The V segment lost 6 bases and the J segment 7 bases; nucleotides outside the gene matches: 7. This CDR3 is CASRGLGQGNSPLHF. CDR3 DNA sequence: TGTGCCAGCAGAGGCCTTGGACAGGGGAATTCACCCCTCCACTTT.

The rearrangement uses TRBV29-1 and TRBJ2-5; 10 bases fit TRBD1. J was trimmed by 5 bases and V by 6 bases; bases with no gene match: 12. CDR1 and CDR2 from the germline V gene are SQVTM and ANQGSEA. The CDR3 extends over 15 amino acids. The CDR3 reads CSVLTTGGLGETQYF. CDR3 in DNA: TGCAGCGTGCTGACGACAGGGGGCCTAGGGGAGACCCAGTACTTC.

This clone was counted a single time. V usage is TRBV18 and J usage is TRBJ2-7; D gene uncertain. Trimming took 1 base from V and 2 from J, leaving 9 bases between them. This CDR3 spans 14 amino acids. Looked up from germline, CDR1 is KGHSH and CDR2 is LQKENI. This CDR3 is CASSPLQATYEQYF. The CDR3 DNA is TGTGCCAGCTCACCACTTCAAGCGACCTACGAGCAGTACTTC.

The V gene is TRBV30, the J gene TRBJ1-2; 10 bases align to TRBD1. CDR1 and CDR2 from the germline V gene are GTSNPN and SVGIG (reference sequence). The CDR3 covers 15 residues. With 3 bases clipped from V and 8 bases from J, the junction kept 12 bases outside the gene matches. CDR3 nucleotide sequence: TGTGCCTGGAGCAAAACGGGACAGGGGATGCACGGCTACACCTTC. Its protein is CAWSKTGQGMHGYTF.

The rearrangement joins TRBV7-8 to TRBJ2-1; weak D call: TRBD1 (6 bases). CDR3 length equals 15 residues. V was cut by 1 base and J by 7 bases, with 14 bases left in between. Germline V lookup: CDR1 SGHVS, CDR2 FQNEAQ. For the CDR3, the DNA is TGTGCCAGCAGCTTAGATGGGGGCGGGTTTAATGAGCAGTTCTTC. Translated: CASSLDGGGFNEQFF.

This clone was recorded once. The chain uses TRBV27 and TRBJ1-1; D might be TRBD1 (6 bases). Germline assignment: CDR1 MNHEY and CDR2 SMNVEV (reference sequence). Deletions cut 6 bases from V and 5 bases from J, with 13 bases between. The CDR3 covers 13 residues. CDR3 DNA: TGTGCCAGCAGCGCACAGGGTTGGACTGAAGCTTTCTTT. Encoded protein: CASSAQGWTEAFF.

The chain employs TRBV6-2 or TRBV6-3 and TRBJ1-1, with D tentatively TRBD1 (6 bases). The V gene lost 4 bases and the J gene lost 8 bases, with 14 bases spanning the gap. Germline V gene sequence: CDR1 MNHEY, CDR2 SVGEGT. The CDR3 length is 13 residues. CDR3 region: CASSLNTGLEAFF. The CDR3 DNA reads TGTGCCAGCAGTTTAAATACAGGGTTGGAAGCTTTCTTT.

This clone has only a few counts. The rearrangement joins TRBV11-3 to TRBJ1-4, with 8 bases identical to TRBD1. CDR1 and CDR2 (germline): SGHNT, YENEEA. J gave up 1 base and V 6 bases, and 10 bases lay outside the gene matches. The CDR3 consists of 17 residues. CDR3 region: CASSSEQGAITNEKLFF. The CDR3 coding sequence is TGTGCCAGCAGTTCAGAGCAGGGGGCGATAACTAATGAAAAACTGTTTTTT. Complete variable domain (other parts from reference TRBV11-3 and TRBJ1-4): EAGVVQSPRYKIIEKKQPVAFWCNPISGHNTLYWYLQNLGQGPELLIRYENEEAVDDSQLPKDRFSAERLKGVDSTLKIQPAELGDSAVYLCASSSEQGAITNEKLFFGSGTQLSVL.

The V and J genes are TRBV4-3 and TRBJ1-2; D is unresolved. With 0 bases removed from V and 4 bases from J, the gap between germline ends came to 9 bases. The CDR3 has 14 amino acids. Germline CDR1 reads LGHNA; CDR2 reads YSLEER. This CDR3 reads CASSQELGSYGYTF. CDR3 in DNA: TGCGCCAGCAGCCAAGAACTTGGGAGCTATGGCTACACCTTC.